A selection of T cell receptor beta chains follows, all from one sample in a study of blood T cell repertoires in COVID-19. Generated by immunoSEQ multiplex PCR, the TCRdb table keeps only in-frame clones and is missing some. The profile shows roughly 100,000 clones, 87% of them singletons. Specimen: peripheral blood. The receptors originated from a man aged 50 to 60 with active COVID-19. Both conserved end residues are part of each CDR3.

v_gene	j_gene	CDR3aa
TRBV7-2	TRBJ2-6	CASSQDRATISGANVLTF
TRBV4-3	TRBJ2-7	CASSQGVTSPPYSF
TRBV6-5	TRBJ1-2	CASSYSRGLGGYTF
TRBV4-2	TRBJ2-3	CASSQPTSGGTTDTQYF
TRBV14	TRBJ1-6	CASSHPAGANSPLHF
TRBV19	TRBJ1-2	CASSNRGREGYGYTF
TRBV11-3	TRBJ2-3	CASSWGQGEADTQYF
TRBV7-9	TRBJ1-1	CASSPGENTEAFF
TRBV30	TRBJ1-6	CAWGAGQGGSPLHF
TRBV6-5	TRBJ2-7	CASSSRDTYEQYF
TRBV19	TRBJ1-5	CASSTLQGQSNQPQHF
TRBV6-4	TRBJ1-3	CASSRDSTSGNTIYF
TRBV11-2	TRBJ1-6	CASSSPWGDDNSPLHF
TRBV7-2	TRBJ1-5	CASRRQANQPQHF
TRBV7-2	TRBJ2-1	CASSFARQYEQFF
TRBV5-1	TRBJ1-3	CASSFTGGTGNTIYF
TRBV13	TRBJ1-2	CASSYGDRENYGYTF
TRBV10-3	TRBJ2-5	CAISEGRRGQETQYF
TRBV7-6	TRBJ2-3	CASSRGEPTSGGAETQYF
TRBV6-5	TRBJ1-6	CASSPRGRDSPLHF
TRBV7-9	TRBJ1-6	CASSRSGTKGDSPLHF
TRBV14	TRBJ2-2	CASSQPGGELFF
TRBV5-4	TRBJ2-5	CASSPRGWETQYF
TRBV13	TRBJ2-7	CASSRDRGREQYF
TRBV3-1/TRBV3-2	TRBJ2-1	CASSPGTGRASEQFF
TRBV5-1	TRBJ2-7	CASSLEGTSGREQYF
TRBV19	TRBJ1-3	CASIPGGSGNTIYF
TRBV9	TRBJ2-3	CASSPRDDTQYF
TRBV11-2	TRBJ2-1	CASSVSGGAHNEQFF
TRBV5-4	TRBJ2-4	CASSTGTGGLAKNIQYF
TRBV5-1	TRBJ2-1	CASSLDPGQGYNEQFF
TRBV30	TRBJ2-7	CAWGSLYEQYF
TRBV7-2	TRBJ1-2	CASSLLGQLANYGYTF
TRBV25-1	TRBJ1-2	CASSPGYGYTF
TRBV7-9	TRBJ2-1	CASLGFSSYNEQFF
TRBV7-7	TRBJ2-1	CASSLGQANYNEQFF
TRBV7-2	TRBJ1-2	CASSSNAGTGHNGYTF
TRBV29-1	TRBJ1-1	CSVGRTAMNTEAFF
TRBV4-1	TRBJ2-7	CASSRERGDSYEQYF
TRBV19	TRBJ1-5	CASSTGGQPQHF
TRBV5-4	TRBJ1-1	CASSLQSNTEAFF